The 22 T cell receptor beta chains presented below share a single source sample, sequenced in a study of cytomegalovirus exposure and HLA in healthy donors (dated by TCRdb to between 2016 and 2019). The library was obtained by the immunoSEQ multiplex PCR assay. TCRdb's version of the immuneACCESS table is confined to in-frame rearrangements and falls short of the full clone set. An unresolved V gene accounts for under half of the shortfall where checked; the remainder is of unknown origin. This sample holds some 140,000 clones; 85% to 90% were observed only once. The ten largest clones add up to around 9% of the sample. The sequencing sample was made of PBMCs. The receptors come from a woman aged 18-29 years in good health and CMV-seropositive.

The CDR3 coding sequence is TGTGCCAGCAGCCCCCGTTTGGGCGATACGCAGTATTTT. Encoded protein: CASSPRLGDTQYF. This chain connects TRBV7-6 to TRBJ2-3; D remains ambiguous. Germline V gives CDR1 SGHVS, CDR2 FNYEAQ. V lost 5 bases to trimming and J lost 6 bases, with 12 bases between them. CDR3 length: 13 residues.

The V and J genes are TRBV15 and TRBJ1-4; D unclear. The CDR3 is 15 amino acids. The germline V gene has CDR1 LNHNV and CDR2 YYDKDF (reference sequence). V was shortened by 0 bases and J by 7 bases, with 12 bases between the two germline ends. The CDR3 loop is CATSRDPPGFEKLFF. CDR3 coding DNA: TGTGCCACCAGCAGAGATCCCCCAGGATTTGAAAAACTGTTTTTT. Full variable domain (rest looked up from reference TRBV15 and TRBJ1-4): DAMVIQNPRYQVTQFGKPVTLSCSQTLNHNVMYWYQQKSSQAPKLLFHYYDKDFNNEADTPDNFQSRRPNTSFCFLDIRSPGLGDTAMYLCATSRDPPGFEKLFFGSGTQLSVL.

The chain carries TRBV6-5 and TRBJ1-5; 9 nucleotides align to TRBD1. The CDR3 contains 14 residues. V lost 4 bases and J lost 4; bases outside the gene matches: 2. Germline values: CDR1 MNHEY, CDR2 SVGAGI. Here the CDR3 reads CASSFDRGNQPQHF. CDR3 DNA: TGTGCCAGCAGTTTCGACAGGGGGAATCAGCCCCAGCATTTT.

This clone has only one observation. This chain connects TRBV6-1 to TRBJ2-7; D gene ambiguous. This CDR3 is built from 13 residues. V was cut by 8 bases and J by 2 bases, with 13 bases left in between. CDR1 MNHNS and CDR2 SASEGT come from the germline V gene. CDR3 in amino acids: CASWAGKPYEQYF. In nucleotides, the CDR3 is TGTGCCAGCTGGGCAGGAAAGCCCTACGAGCAGTACTTC.

The CDR3, as DNA: TGTGCCACCCAGGGTAGAAAGCGCTATGGCTACACCTTC. Amino acid sequence: CATQGRKRYGYTF. This chain joins TRBV28 and TRBJ1-2; TRBD1 is a possible D gene (5 bases). V lost 10 bases and J 4 bases, leaving 16 bases between the germline ends. Germline-derived CDR1 and CDR2 are MDHEN and SYDVKM. The CDR3 extends over 13 amino acids.

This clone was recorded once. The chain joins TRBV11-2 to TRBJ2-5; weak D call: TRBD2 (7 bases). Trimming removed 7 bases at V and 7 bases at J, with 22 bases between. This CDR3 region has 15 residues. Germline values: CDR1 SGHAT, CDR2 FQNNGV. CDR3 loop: CASTPAGGGPTTQYF. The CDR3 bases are TGTGCCAGCACTCCAGCGGGCGGGGGCCCCACGACCCAGTACTTC.

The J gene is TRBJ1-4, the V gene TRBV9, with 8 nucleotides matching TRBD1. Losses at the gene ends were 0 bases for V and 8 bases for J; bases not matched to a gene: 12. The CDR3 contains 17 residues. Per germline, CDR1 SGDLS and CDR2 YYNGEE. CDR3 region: CASSVGSSGTGNEKLFF. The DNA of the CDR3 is TGTGCCAGCAGCGTAGGGAGTTCCGGGACAGGAAACGAAAAACTGTTTTTT. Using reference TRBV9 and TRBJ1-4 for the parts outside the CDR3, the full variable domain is DSGVTQTPKHLITATGQRVTLRCSPRSGDLSVYWYQQSLDQGLQFLIQYYNGEERAKGNILERFSAQQFPDLHSELNLSSLELGDSALYFCASSVGSSGTGNEKLFFGSGTQLSVL.

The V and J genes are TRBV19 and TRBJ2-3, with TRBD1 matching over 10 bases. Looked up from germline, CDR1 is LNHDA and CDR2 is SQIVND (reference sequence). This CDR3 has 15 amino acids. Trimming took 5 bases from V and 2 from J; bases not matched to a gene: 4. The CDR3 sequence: CASSRGTGDTDTQYF. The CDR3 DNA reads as TGTGCCAGTAGTCGAGGGACAGGGGACACAGATACGCAGTATTTT.

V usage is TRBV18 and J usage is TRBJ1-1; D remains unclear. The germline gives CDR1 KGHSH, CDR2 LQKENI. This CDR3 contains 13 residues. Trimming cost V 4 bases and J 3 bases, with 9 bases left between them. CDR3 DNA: TGTGCCAGCTCACAAACGGGAGACACTGAAGCTTTCTTT. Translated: CASSQTGDTEAFF.

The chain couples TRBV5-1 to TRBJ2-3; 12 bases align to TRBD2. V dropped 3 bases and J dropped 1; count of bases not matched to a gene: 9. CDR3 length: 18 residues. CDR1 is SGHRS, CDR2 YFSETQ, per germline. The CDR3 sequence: CASSWTSGAASGTDTQYF. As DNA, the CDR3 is TGCGCCAGCAGCTGGACTAGCGGGGCCGCAAGTGGCACAGATACGCAGTATTTT.

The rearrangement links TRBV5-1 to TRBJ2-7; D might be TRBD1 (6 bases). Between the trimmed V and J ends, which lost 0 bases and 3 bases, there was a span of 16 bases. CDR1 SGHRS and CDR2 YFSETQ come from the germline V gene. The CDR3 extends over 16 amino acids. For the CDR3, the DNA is TGCGCCAGCAGCTTGGAGGCCGGGACAAGAGTCTACGAGCAGTACTTC. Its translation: CASSLEAGTRVYEQYF. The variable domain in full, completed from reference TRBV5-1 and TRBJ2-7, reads KAGVTQTPRYLIKTRGQQVTLSCSPISGHRSVSWYQQTPGQGLQFLFEYFSETQRNKGNFPGRFSGRQFSNSRSEMNVSTLELGDSALYLCASSLEAGTRVYEQYFGPGTRLTVT.

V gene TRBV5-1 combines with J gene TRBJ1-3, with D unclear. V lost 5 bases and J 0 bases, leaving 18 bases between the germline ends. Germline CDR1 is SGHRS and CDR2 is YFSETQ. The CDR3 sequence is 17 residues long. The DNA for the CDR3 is TGCGCCAGCAGTCTAAACCAACCAGGAAACTCTGGAAACACCATATATTTT. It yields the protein CASSLNQPGNSGNTIYF.

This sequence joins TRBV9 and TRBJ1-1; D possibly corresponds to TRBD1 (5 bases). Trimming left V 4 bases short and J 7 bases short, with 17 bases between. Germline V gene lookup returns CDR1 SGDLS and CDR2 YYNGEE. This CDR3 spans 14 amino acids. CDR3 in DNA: TGTGCCAGCAGCTTACAGGAGGGATTCGGTGAAGCTTTCTTT. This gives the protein CASSLQEGFGEAFF. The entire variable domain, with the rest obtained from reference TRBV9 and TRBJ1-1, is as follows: DSGVTQTPKHLITATGQRVTLRCSPRSGDLSVYWYQQSLDQGLQFLIQYYNGEERAKGNILERFSAQQFPDLHSELNLSSLELGDSALYFCASSLQEGFGEAFFGQGTRLTVV.

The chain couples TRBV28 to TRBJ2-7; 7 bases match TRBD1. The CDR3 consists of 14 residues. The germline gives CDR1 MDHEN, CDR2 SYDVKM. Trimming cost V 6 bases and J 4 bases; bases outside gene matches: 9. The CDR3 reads CASSSLDRVYEQYF. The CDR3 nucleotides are TGTGCCAGCAGCTCCCTAGACAGGGTGTACGAGCAGTACTTC.

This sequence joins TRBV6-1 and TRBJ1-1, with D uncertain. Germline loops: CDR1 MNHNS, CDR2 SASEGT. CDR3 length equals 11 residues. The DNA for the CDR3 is TGTGCTACTGGGCGGAACACTGAAGCTTTCTTT. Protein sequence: CATGRNTEAFF.

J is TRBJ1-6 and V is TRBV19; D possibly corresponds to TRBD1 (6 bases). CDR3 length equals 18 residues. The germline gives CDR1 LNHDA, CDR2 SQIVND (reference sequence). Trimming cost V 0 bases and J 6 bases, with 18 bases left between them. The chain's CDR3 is CASSIDATWGPLNSPLHF. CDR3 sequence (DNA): TGTGCCAGTAGTATAGACGCCACCTGGGGGCCTCTTAATTCACCCCTCCACTTT.

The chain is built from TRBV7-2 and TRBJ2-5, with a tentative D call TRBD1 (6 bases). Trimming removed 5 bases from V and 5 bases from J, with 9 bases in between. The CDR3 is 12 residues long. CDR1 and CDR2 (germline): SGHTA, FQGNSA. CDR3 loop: CASSPQGETQYF. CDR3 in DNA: TGTGCCAGCAGCCCACAGGGTGAGACCCAGTACTTC.

In nucleotides, the CDR3 is TGCAGCGTTGCGAGGGAAAGCCCTGCTACCGGGGAGCTGTTTTTT. This encodes CSVARESPATGELFF. This chain links TRBV29-1 with TRBJ2-2, with D tentatively TRBD2 (5 bases). The length of the CDR3 is 15 residues. In germline, CDR1 is SQVTM, CDR2 ANQGSEA. Trimming pared 4 bases from V and 5 bases from J, leaving 17 bases between.

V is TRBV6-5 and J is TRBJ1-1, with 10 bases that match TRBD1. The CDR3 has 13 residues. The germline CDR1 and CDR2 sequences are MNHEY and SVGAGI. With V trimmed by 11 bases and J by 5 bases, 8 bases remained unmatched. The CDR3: CAAYRTGGTEAFF. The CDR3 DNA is TGTGCCGCTTACCGGACAGGGGGAACTGAAGCTTTCTTT.

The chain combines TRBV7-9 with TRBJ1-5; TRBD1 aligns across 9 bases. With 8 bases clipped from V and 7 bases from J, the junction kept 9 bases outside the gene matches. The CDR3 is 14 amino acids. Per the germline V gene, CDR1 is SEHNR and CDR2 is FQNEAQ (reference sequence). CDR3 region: CASGTTGGVQPQHF. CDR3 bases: TGTGCCAGCGGGACTACAGGGGGCGTGCAGCCCCAGCATTTT. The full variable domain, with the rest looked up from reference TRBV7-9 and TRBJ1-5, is DTGVSQNPRHKITKRGQNVTFRCDPISEHNRLYWYRQTLGQGPEFLTYFQNEAQLEKSRLLSDRFSAERPKGSFSTLEIQRTEQGDSAMYLCASGTTGGVQPQHFGDGTRLSIL.

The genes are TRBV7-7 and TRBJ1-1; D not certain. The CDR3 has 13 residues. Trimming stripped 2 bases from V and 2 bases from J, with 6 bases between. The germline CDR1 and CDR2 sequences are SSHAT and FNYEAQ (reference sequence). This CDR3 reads CASSLSLNTEAFF. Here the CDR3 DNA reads TGTGCCAGCAGCTTATCCCTTAACACTGAAGCTTTCTTT.

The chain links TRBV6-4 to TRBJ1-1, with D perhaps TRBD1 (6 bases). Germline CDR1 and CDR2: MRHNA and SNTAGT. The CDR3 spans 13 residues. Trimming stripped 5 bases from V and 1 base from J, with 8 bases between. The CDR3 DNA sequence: TGTGCCAGCAGTAAACAGGGGAACACTGAAGCTTTCTTT. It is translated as CASSKQGNTEAFF.